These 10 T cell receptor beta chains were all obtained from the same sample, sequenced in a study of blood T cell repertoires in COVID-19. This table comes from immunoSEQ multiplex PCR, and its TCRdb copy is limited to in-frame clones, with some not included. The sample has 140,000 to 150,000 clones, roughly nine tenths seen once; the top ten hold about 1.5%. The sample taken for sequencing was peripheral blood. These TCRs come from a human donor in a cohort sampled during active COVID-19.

The CDR3 sequence: CATSDDGGTDTQYF. CDR3 nucleotides: TGTGCCACCAGTGATGACGGGGGCACAGATACGCAGTATTTT. This chain joins TRBV24-1 and TRBJ2-3; TRBD2 is a possible D gene (5 bases). This CDR3 contains 14 residues. Germline assignment: CDR1 KGHDR and CDR2 SFDVKD. The V end was cut by 3 bases, the J end by 1 base, with 7 bases between.

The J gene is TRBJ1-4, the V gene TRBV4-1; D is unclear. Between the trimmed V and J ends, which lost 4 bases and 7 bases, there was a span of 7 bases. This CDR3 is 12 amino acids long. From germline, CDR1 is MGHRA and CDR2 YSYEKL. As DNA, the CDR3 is TGCGCCAGCAGCCCGCTAGGTGAAAAACTGTTTTTT. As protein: CASSPLGEKLFF.

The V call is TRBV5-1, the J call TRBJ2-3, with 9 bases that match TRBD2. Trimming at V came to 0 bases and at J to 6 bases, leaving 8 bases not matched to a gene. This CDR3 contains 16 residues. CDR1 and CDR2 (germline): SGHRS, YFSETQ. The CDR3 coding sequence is TGCGCCAGCAGCTTGGGACTAGCGGAAGATGGGGATACGCAGTATTTT. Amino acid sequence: CASSLGLAEDGDTQYF. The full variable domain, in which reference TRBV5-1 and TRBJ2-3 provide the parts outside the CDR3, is KAGVTQTPRYLIKTRGQQVTLSCSPISGHRSVSWYQQTPGQGLQFLFEYFSETQRNKGNFPGRFSGRQFSNSRSEMNVSTLELGDSALYLCASSLGLAEDGDTQYFGPGTRLTVL.

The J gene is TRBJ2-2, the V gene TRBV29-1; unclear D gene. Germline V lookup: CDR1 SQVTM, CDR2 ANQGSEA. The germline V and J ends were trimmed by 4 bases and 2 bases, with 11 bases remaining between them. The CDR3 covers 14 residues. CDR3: CSVAWASNTGELFF. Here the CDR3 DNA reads TGCAGCGTTGCTTGGGCATCAAACACCGGGGAGCTGTTTTTT.

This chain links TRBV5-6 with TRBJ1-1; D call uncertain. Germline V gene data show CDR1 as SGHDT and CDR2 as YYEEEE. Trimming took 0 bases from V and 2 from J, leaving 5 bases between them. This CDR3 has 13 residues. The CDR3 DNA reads TGTGCCAGCAGCTTGGTCAGAAACACTGAAGCTTTCTTT. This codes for CASSLVRNTEAFF.

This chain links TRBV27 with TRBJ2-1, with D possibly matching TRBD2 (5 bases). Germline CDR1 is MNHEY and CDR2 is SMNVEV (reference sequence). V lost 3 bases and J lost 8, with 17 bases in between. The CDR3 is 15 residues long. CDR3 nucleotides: TGTGCCAGCAGTTTGGGCGCGGGTATTATGCATGAGCAGTTCTTC. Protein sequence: CASSLGAGIMHEQFF.

CDR3 sequence reads: CASSADRPLSYEQYF. For the CDR3, the DNA is TGCGCCAGCAGCGCCGACAGGCCCCTTTCCTACGAGCAGTACTTC. The chain recombines TRBV5-1 with TRBJ2-7; TRBD1 might be the D (6 bases). The ends were cut back, 4 bases at V and 1 base at J, with 15 bases in the middle. CDR1 SGHRS and CDR2 YFSETQ come from the germline V gene. The CDR3 extends over 15 amino acids.

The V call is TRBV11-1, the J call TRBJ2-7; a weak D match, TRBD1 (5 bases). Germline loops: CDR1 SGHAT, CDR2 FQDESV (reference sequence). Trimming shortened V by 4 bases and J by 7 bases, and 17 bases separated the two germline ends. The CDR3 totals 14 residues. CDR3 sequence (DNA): TGTGCCAGCAGCTCAACAAGGGGCCAAGGAGAGCAGTACTTC. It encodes CASSSTRGQGEQYF.

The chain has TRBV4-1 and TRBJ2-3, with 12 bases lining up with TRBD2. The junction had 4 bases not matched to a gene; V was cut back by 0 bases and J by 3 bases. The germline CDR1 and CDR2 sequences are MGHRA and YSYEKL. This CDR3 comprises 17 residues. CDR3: CASSQETSGGPTDTQYF. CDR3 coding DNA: TGCGCCAGCAGCCAAGAAACTAGCGGGGGGCCTACAGATACGCAGTATTTT.

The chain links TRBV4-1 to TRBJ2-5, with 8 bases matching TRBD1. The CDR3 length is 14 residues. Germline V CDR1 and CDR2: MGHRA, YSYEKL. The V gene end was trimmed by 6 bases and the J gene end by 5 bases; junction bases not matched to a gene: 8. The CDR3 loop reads CASRRTGGMETQYF. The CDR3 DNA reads TGCGCCAGCAGGCGTACAGGGGGTATGGAGACCCAGTACTTC.